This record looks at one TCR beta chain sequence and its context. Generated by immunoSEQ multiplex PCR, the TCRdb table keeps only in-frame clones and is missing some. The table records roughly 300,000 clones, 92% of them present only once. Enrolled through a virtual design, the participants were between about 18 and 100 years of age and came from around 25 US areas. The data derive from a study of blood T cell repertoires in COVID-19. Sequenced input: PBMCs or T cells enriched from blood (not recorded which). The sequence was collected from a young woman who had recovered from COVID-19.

CDR3 in amino acids: CASSEGLGAHTEAFF. For the CDR3, the DNA is TGTGCCAGCAGTGAAGGCCTGGGGGCGCACACTGAAGCTTTCTTT. This chain uses TRBV6-1 with TRBJ1-1, with D possibly TRBD1 on 6 matching bases. CDR3 size: 15 residues. Germline V gives CDR1 MNHNS, CDR2 SASEGT. V was cut by 1 base and J by 3 bases, with 12 bases left in between.